The clone carrying this T cell receptor beta chain was recorded many times. The target antigen is unknown. For Graves' hyperthyroidism to be stable, ophthalmopathy could not progress within 18 months. TCR beta CDR3 regions were amplified from RNA. Researchers ran a first-round RT-PCR on the TCR CDR3 using the HTBI primer set. TCRdb re-analysed the multiplex PCR reads in MiXCR, keeping a single row per CDR3 protein. Of hundreds of thousands of distinct CDR3 sequences detected, approximately 14% appear once; the ten largest clones hold roughly 10%. The sample is drawn from a study of T cells in Graves' hyperthyroidism and ophthalmopathy. Whole-study results and caveats: Most clonotypes expanded in thyroid above 0.001 were likewise present in blood. Before onset, ophthalmopathy was predicted by the model a median roughly six months earlier.

The CDR3 covers 19 residues. The germline CDR1 and CDR2 sequences are MGHRA and YSYEKL. V was clipped by 2 bases and J by 6 bases, with 23 bases between them. The source is a woman under 30 with Graves' hyperthyroidism. The chain is built from TRBV4-1 and TRBJ2-6, with a weak D call TRBD2 (6 bases). Sequencing input: blood. As DNA, the CDR3 is TGCGCCAGCAGCCAAATTGTCCGGGGGTTCGCTAGGGCGGCCAACGTCCTGACTTTC. This sequence encodes CASSQIVRGFARAANVLTF.